Listed here are 17 T cell receptor beta chains from one sample, sequenced in a study of blood T cell repertoires in COVID-19. Clones were sequenced by immunoSEQ multiplex PCR, and TCRdb holds only the in-frame ones, with some missing. The sample yields a few hundred thousand clones, over 75% seen once. Sequenced input: PBMCs or T cells enriched from blood (not recorded which). Receptors were obtained from a woman between 45 and 65 years old who had recovered from COVID-19.

A remark on this clone: The junction departs from germline at one end; a sequencing error may be responsible. For the CDR3, the DNA is TGTGCCAGCACTGAAAGCTCGGGGATTAATGAAAAACTGTTTTTT. Translating it yields CASTESSGINEKLFF. J is TRBJ1-4 and V is TRBV6-1; D uncertain. Germline values: CDR1 MNHNS, CDR2 SASEGT. CDR3 size: 15 residues.

The rearrangement joins TRBV30 to TRBJ2-7; maybe TRBD1 (6 bases). Deletions cut 2 bases from V and 7 bases from J, with 12 bases between. The germline V gene encodes CDR1 GTSNPN and CDR2 SVGIG (reference sequence). This CDR3 comprises 12 residues. The CDR3 DNA follows: TGTGCCTGGAGTTTAGGGGGTTGGGAGCAGTACTTC. It translates to CAWSLGGWEQYF.

This sequence joins TRBV19 and TRBJ2-7; no firm D call. Germline CDR1 and CDR2: LNHDA and SQIVND (reference sequence). Trimming removed 1 base at V and 2 bases at J, with 9 bases between. The CDR3 covers 14 residues. In DNA form, the CDR3 reads TGTGCCAGTAGTATAGGGGCGTCTGCCTACGAGCAGTACTTC. Its translation is CASSIGASAYEQYF.

V and J are TRBV5-5 and TRBJ2-6; maybe TRBD2 (6 bases). The CDR3 is made up of 17 amino acids. The V gene's germline CDR1 is SGHKS and CDR2 YYEKEE (reference sequence). V dropped 0 bases and J dropped 4 bases, with 14 bases sitting between them. In nucleotides, the CDR3 is TGTGCCAGCAGCTTGGCGGTAGCGGCCCCCGGGGCCAACGTCCTGACTTTC. It yields the protein CASSLAVAAPGANVLTF.

This chain links TRBV27 with TRBJ1-5, with D possibly matching TRBD1 (5 bases). V was trimmed by 3 bases and J by 7 bases, leaving 13 bases between them. The CDR3 contains 14 residues. The germline V gene has CDR1 MNHEY and CDR2 SMNVEV (reference sequence). CDR3 bases: TGTGCCAGCAGTTTCCCACAGGTCAGACAGCCCCAGCATTTT. Residues: CASSFPQVRQPQHF.

The chain recombines TRBV11-2 with TRBJ2-7, with D perhaps TRBD1 (6 bases). V lost 5 bases and J 5 bases, leaving 13 bases between the germline ends. Germline lookup yields CDR1 SGHAT and CDR2 FQNNGV. CDR3 size: 13 residues. This chain's CDR3 is CASSQTGNHEQYF. CDR3 DNA sequence: TGTGCCAGCAGCCAAACAGGGAACCACGAGCAGTACTTC.

V gene TRBV11-1 combines with J gene TRBJ1-1, with D possibly being TRBD1 (5 bases). V dropped 2 bases and J dropped 2 bases, with 9 bases sitting between them. The CDR3 loop spans 14 amino acids. Per germline, CDR1 SGHAT and CDR2 FQDESV (reference sequence). The CDR3 sequence: CASSLRRTNTEAFF. The CDR3 coding sequence is TGTGCCAGCAGCTTACGACGGACAAACACTGAAGCTTTCTTT.

This chain joins TRBV10-3 and TRBJ2-7, with 7 bases that match TRBD2. J was trimmed by 0 bases and V by 6 bases; bases with no gene match: 5. Germline V gives CDR1 ENHRY, CDR2 SYGVKD. This CDR3 region has 14 residues. The CDR3 here is CAIRGTSASYEQYF. The CDR3 DNA reads as TGTGCCATCAGAGGTACTAGCGCCTCCTACGAGCAGTACTTC.

The rearrangement joins TRBV6-6 to TRBJ1-1; D uncertain. Trimming pared 2 bases from V and 1 base from J, leaving 11 bases between. CDR3 size: 15 residues. Germline V lookup: CDR1 MNHNY, CDR2 SVGAGI (reference sequence). Here the CDR3 DNA reads TGTGCCAGCAGTTACGGGCCCCCAAGGAACACTGAAGCTTTCTTT. It encodes CASSYGPPRNTEAFF.

This clone was picked up one time. The CDR3 reads CASSYFSYEQYF. The DNA of the CDR3 is TGTGCCAGCAGCTACTTCTCCTACGAGCAGTACTTC. The rearrangement links TRBV7-2 to TRBJ2-7; no reliable D call. V shed 4 bases and J shed 0 bases, with 4 bases lying between them. CDR1 is SGHTA, CDR2 FQGNSA, per germline. This CDR3 contains 12 residues.

The V and J genes are TRBV5-1 and TRBJ1-4; 7 positions agree with TRBD1. The CDR3 spans 14 residues. Germline-derived CDR1 and CDR2 are SGHRS and YFSETQ. V lost 4 bases and J lost 2; bases outside the gene matches: 2. The CDR3 reads CASSKGQTNEKLFF. In DNA form, the CDR3 reads TGCGCCAGCAGCAAGGGACAGACTAATGAAAAACTGTTTTTT.

The rearrangement links TRBV5-1 to TRBJ2-2; 10 nucleotides agree with TRBD2. J gave up 6 bases and V 1 base, and 9 bases lay outside the gene matches. This CDR3 has 17 residues. The germline CDR1 and CDR2 sequences are SGHRS and YFSETQ. The CDR3 DNA follows: TGCGCCAGCAGCTTGACTAGCGGGAATCATCCCCCCGGGGAGCTGTTTTTT. Its translation is CASSLTSGNHPPGELFF.

The rearrangement links TRBV20-1 to TRBJ1-5; D is unresolved. Trimming stripped 3 bases from V and 2 bases from J, with 11 bases between. The CDR3 loop spans 14 amino acids. Germline V gene data show CDR1 as DFQATT and CDR2 as SNEGSKA (reference sequence). CDR3 nucleotides: TGCAGTGCTAGTCGCAGGTTAGGCAATCAGCCCCAGCATTTT. Protein sequence: CSASRRLGNQPQHF.

The J gene is TRBJ1-4, the V gene TRBV5-1; a possible D gene is TRBD1 (6 bases). Germline V gene data show CDR1 as SGHRS and CDR2 as YFSETQ. The length of the CDR3 is 15 residues. With 3 bases removed from V and 3 bases from J, the gap between germline ends came to 12 bases. The CDR3 DNA follows: TGCGCCAGCAGCTACCGGACAGCTCCTAATGAAAAACTGTTTTTT. Protein sequence: CASSYRTAPNEKLFF.

V is TRBV30 and J is TRBJ1-2; tentative D call: TRBD1 (6 bases). The CDR3 has 13 residues. Trimming took 3 bases from V and 4 from J, leaving 12 bases between them. Germline CDR1 is GTSNPN and CDR2 is SVGIG (reference sequence). The CDR3: CAWSRGSTYGYTF. The CDR3 nucleotides are TGTGCCTGGAGCAGGGGTTCTACCTATGGCTACACCTTC.

CDR3 region: CASRRDRGINEQFF. In DNA, the CDR3 is TGTGCCAGCAGGCGGGACAGGGGAATAAATGAGCAGTTCTTC. V and J are TRBV5-4 and TRBJ2-1, with 10 bases fitting TRBD1. From germline, CDR1 is SGHNT and CDR2 YYREEE (reference sequence). J gave up 7 bases and V 5 bases, and 6 bases lay outside the gene matches. The CDR3 runs to 14 residues.

This clone was observed once. The chain carries TRBV7-9 and TRBJ1-6; D possibly corresponds to TRBD1 (6 bases). The CDR3 sequence is 15 residues long. V was clipped by 1 base and J by 7 bases, with 11 bases between them. Germline CDR1 reads SEHNR; CDR2 reads FQNEAQ (reference sequence). The chain's CDR3 is CASSLGGGANSPLHF. CDR3 sequence (DNA): TGTGCCAGCAGCTTAGGAGGGGGAGCGAATTCACCCCTCCACTTT. Together with reference TRBV7-9 and TRBJ1-6, the CDR3 gives the full variable domain: DTGVSQNPRHKITKRGQNVTFRCDPISEHNRLYWYRQTLGQGPEFLTYFQNEAQLEKSRLLSDRFSAERPKGSFSTLEIQRTEQGDSAMYLCASSLGGGANSPLHFGNGTRLTVT.